These 27 T cell receptor beta chains were all obtained from the same sample, sequenced in a study of a mutant IDH1 vaccine in newly diagnosed glioma. Using immunoSEQ multiplex PCR, the repertoire was profiled, and TCRdb retains in-frame clones only, with some absent. The data show about 67,000 clones, with 83% seen just once and roughly 4.4% held by the top ten. The time point here: baseline, week 1 (first vaccination visit). As to treatment: pre-vaccination baseline after standard-of-care therapy. Specimen: peripheral blood mononuclear cells (PBMCs), collected from a glioma patient treated with radiotherapy, temozolomide or both. These receptors were obtained from a woman aged 18-29 years with glioma. Some clones in this sample may be carry-over from other donors' samples.

CDR3 DNA: TGTGCCAGCAGTTACAGGACAGCGGGACCTAACTATGGCTACACCTTC. Its translation is CASSYRTAGPNYGYTF. The chain employs TRBV6-5 and TRBJ1-2, with TRBD1 as a possible D gene (6 bases). Germline lookup yields CDR1 MNHEY and CDR2 SVGAGI. V lost 2 bases and J 0 bases, leaving 13 bases between the germline ends. The length of the CDR3 is 16 residues.

CDR3 DNA: TGCGCCAGCAGCTCCGGACTAGCGTACACCGGGGAGCTGTTTTTT. Its protein is CASSSGLAYTGELFF. V usage is TRBV5-1 and J usage is TRBJ2-2; 9 bases are a match to TRBD2. Trimming cost V 3 bases and J 3 bases; bases outside gene matches: 3. The germline V gene has CDR1 SGHRS and CDR2 YFSETQ. This CDR3 spans 15 amino acids.

CDR3 loop: CASSAYKNTEAFF. CDR3 sequence (DNA): TGTGCCAGCAGCGCATACAAGAACACTGAAGCTTTCTTT. The chain has TRBV7-8 and TRBJ1-1; D remains ambiguous. Trimming stripped 5 bases from V and 1 base from J, with 8 bases between. The germline CDR1 and CDR2 sequences are SGHVS and FQNEAQ. The CDR3 runs 13 residues.

This chain joins TRBV29-1 and TRBJ1-1, with D possibly TRBD1 on 5 matching bases. There are 13 residues in the CDR3. Germline values: CDR1 SQVTM, CDR2 ANQGSEA. The V and J ends lost 4 bases and 4 bases respectively, with 13 bases between them. DNA of the CDR3: TGCAGCGTTGCCCACACTGGGGGCACTGAAGCTTTCTTT. Its protein is CSVAHTGGTEAFF.

The CDR3 region is CASRSGGQGSYEQYF. CDR3 DNA: TGTGCCAGTAGGTCGGGAGGACAGGGGTCCTACGAGCAGTACTTC. J is TRBJ2-7 and V is TRBV19; TRBD1 aligns across 9 bases. Germline CDR1 reads LNHDA; CDR2 reads SQIVND (reference sequence). The CDR3 totals 15 residues. J lost 1 base, V lost 6 bases, and 7 bases had no gene match.

This rearrangement joins TRBV29-1 to TRBJ2-1; the D is unclear. The germline V gene encodes CDR1 SQVTM and CDR2 ANQGSEA. The CDR3 has 16 amino acids. V lost 6 bases, J lost 0 bases, and 18 bases lay in between. CDR3: CSVKVVELSSYNEQFF. As DNA, the CDR3 is TGCAGCGTCAAGGTGGTGGAACTAAGCTCCTACAATGAGCAGTTCTTC.

The gene calls are TRBV6-5 and TRBJ2-2; 9 bases are shared with TRBD2. V gave up 2 bases and J gave up 0 bases; unmatched junction bases: 1. Germline V gene lookup returns CDR1 MNHEY and CDR2 SVGAGI. This CDR3 comprises 16 residues. CDR3: CASSYEREANTGELFF. CDR3 sequence (DNA): TGTGCCAGCAGTTACGAGCGGGAGGCGAACACCGGGGAGCTGTTTTTT.

The chain uses TRBV7-3 and TRBJ2-5; 12 bases fit TRBD2. V shed 2 bases, J shed 5 bases, and the junction held 3 bases outside the gene matches. The germline V gene encodes CDR1 SGHTA and CDR2 FQGTGA. The CDR3 loop spans 15 amino acids. The CDR3 region has the DNA TGTGCCAGCAGCTTACTAGCGGGGGGGACGGAGACCCAGTACTTC. Protein: CASSLLAGGTETQYF.

This rearrangement joins TRBV6-1 to TRBJ1-5; 7 positions agree with TRBD1. The CDR3 is made up of 15 amino acids. V shed 0 bases and J 5 bases; nucleotides not matched to a gene: 4. Germline V gene data show CDR1 as MNHNS and CDR2 as SASEGT. The CDR3 here is CASSEAGGGDQPQHF. CDR3 DNA: TGTGCCAGCAGTGAAGCGGGAGGGGGCGATCAGCCCCAGCATTTT.

J is TRBJ1-2 and V is TRBV2, with D unclear. The CDR3 totals 13 residues. Germline V gene data show CDR1 as SNHLY and CDR2 as FYNNEI. The V gene lost 4 bases and the J gene lost 6 bases, with 12 bases spanning the gap. The DNA for the CDR3 is TGTGCCAGCAGTGTGCCTCCCGCGGATGGCTACACCTTC. Protein sequence: CASSVPPADGYTF.

This chain connects TRBV7-9 to TRBJ2-1; TRBD2 agrees at 16 bases. The V gene end was trimmed by 5 bases and the J gene end by 11 bases; junction bases not matched to a gene: 9. From germline, CDR1 is SEHNR and CDR2 FQNEAQ (reference sequence). This CDR3 contains 16 residues. CDR3 sequence: CASSLGTSGRAIKQFF. DNA for the CDR3: TGTGCCAGCAGCCTAGGGACTAGCGGGAGGGCAATTAAGCAGTTCTTC.

CDR3 residues: CSATEGRKLFF. CDR3 in DNA: TGCAGTGCTACTGAGGGGAGAAAACTGTTTTTT. This chain joins TRBV20-1 and TRBJ1-4, with a possible D match to TRBD1 (5 bases). Looked up from germline, CDR1 is DFQATT and CDR2 is SNEGSKA (reference sequence). Trimming removed 4 bases at V and 10 bases at J, with 10 bases between. There are 11 residues in the CDR3.

The chain joins TRBV19 to TRBJ2-5; maybe TRBD1 (6 bases). CDR1 LNHDA and CDR2 SQIVND come from the germline V gene (reference sequence). The CDR3 runs to 12 residues. V was clipped by 7 bases and J by 1 base, with 7 bases between them. The CDR3 DNA sequence: TGTGCCAGTAAACAGGGCCAAGAGACCCAGTACTTC. Translating it yields CASKQGQETQYF.

The chain combines TRBV4-1 with TRBJ2-7; 9 bases are shared with TRBD1. The CDR3 loop spans 16 amino acids. In germline, CDR1 is MGHRA, CDR2 YSYEKL. V gave up 3 bases and J gave up 3 bases; unmatched junction bases: 9. In DNA, the CDR3 is TGCGCCAGCAGCCAGGCCGGGACAGGGAGGATCTACGAGCAGTACTTC. Translation: CASSQAGTGRIYEQYF.

This clone came up a few times. This rearrangement joins TRBV5-1 to TRBJ1-1; 8 bases align to TRBD1. This CDR3 has 14 amino acids. CDR1 SGHRS and CDR2 YFSETQ come from the germline V gene. Unmatched junction bases numbered 3, after V lost 4 bases and J lost 1 base. The CDR3 region has the DNA TGCGCCAGCAGCATCGGACAGGGGAACACTGAAGCTTTCTTT. Translation: CASSIGQGNTEAFF. The full variable domain, in which reference TRBV5-1 and TRBJ1-1 provide the parts outside the CDR3, is KAGVTQTPRYLIKTRGQQVTLSCSPISGHRSVSWYQQTPGQGLQFLFEYFSETQRNKGNFPGRFSGRQFSNSRSEMNVSTLELGDSALYLCASSIGQGNTEAFFGQGTRLTVV.

This clone has just a few counts. The chain uses TRBV29-1 and TRBJ1-1; D is possibly TRBD1 (6 bases). The CDR3 spans 12 residues. CDR1 and CDR2 from the germline V gene are SQVTM and ANQGSEA. Trimming pared 4 bases from V and 7 bases from J, leaving 13 bases between. As DNA, the CDR3 is TGCAGCGTTGTGATCGGGACAAGTGAAGCTTTCTTT. Amino acid sequence: CSVVIGTSEAFF.

The chain links TRBV13 to TRBJ2-1; D gene unclear. The length of the CDR3 is 16 residues. V dropped 2 bases and J dropped 4 bases, with 15 bases sitting between them. Germline loops: CDR1 PRHDT, CDR2 FYEKMQ (reference sequence). This chain's CDR3 is CASSLFGRLPYNEQFF. DNA of the CDR3: TGTGCCAGCAGCTTATTTGGAAGGTTACCTTACAATGAGCAGTTCTTC. The complete variable domain, with remaining parts taken from reference TRBV13 and TRBJ2-1, reads AAGVIQSPRHLIKEKRETATLKCYPIPRHDTVYWYQQGPGQDPQFLISFYEKMQSDKGSIPDRFSAQQFSDYHSELNMSSLELGDSALYFCASSLFGRLPYNEQFFGPGTRLTVL.

This clone has a single count. The chain has TRBV6-1 and TRBJ2-1; 7 bases are shared with TRBD1. V shed 6 bases, J shed 5 bases, and the junction held 7 bases outside the gene matches. CDR1 and CDR2 (germline): MNHNS, SASEGT. The CDR3 is 14 residues long. The CDR3 DNA follows: TGTGCCAGCAGGGACAGGTGGGACCACAATGAGCAGTTCTTC. This sequence encodes CASRDRWDHNEQFF.

The chain has TRBV5-1 and TRBJ1-2; D gene ambiguous. Germline CDR1 SGHRS, CDR2 YFSETQ. Trimming stripped 0 bases from V and 8 bases from J, with 14 bases between. The CDR3 spans 14 residues. As DNA, the CDR3 is TGCGCCAGCAGCTTGGATATGGACTTGGGAGGCTACACCTTC. Translating it yields CASSLDMDLGGYTF.

This clone has more than one count but fewer than ten. The chain recombines TRBV5-6 with TRBJ1-2, with D unresolved. The CDR3 extends over 11 amino acids. Germline-derived CDR1 and CDR2 are SGHDT and YYEEEE. Deletions cut 0 bases from V and 3 bases from J, with 0 bases between. The CDR3 sequence: CASSLDYGYTF. The DNA for the CDR3 is TGTGCCAGCAGCTTGGACTATGGCTACACCTTC.

There are a few counts of this clone. The chain is built from TRBV6-5 and TRBJ2-7; 7 nucleotides align to TRBD1. The V gene end was trimmed by 5 bases and the J gene end by 0 bases; junction bases not matched to a gene: 4. In germline, CDR1 is MNHEY, CDR2 SVGAGI. This CDR3 comprises 14 residues. Written as DNA, the CDR3 is TGTGCCAGCAGTGGACACAGGGGCTCCTACGAGCAGTACTTC. Translating it yields CASSGHRGSYEQYF.

The V call is TRBV7-9, the J call TRBJ1-1; TRBD1 is a possible D gene (6 bases). V gave up 3 bases and J gave up 4 bases, with 12 bases separating them. In germline, CDR1 is SEHNR, CDR2 FQNEAQ (reference sequence). The CDR3 contains 14 residues. Written as DNA, the CDR3 is TGTGCCAGCAGCTTCTCAGGGGTTGCCACTGAAGCTTTCTTT. Translated, it gives CASSFSGVATEAFF.

The chain recombines TRBV6-5 with TRBJ2-7; 7 positions agree with TRBD2. The CDR3 covers 15 residues. The V segment lost 6 bases and the J segment 6 bases; nucleotides outside the gene matches: 14. The germline V gene has CDR1 MNHEY and CDR2 SVGAGI. In DNA form, the CDR3 reads TGTGCCAGCAGGCTTGGAAAAAAATCGGGGGGCGAGCAGTACTTC. Encoded protein: CASRLGKKSGGEQYF.

The chain joins TRBV9 to TRBJ1-1; D call uncertain. Germline assignment: CDR1 SGDLS and CDR2 YYNGEE. V shed 3 bases and J shed 1 base, with 4 bases lying between them. This CDR3 is built from 12 residues. The DNA of the CDR3 is TGTGCCAGCAGCGAGGGGAACACTGAAGCTTTCTTT. This sequence encodes CASSEGNTEAFF.

This clone was seen a handful of times. The rearrangement links TRBV4-3 to TRBJ1-1, with D unclear. CDR1 and CDR2 (germline): LGHNA, YSLEER. Trimming took off 2 bases at V and 1 base at J, with 8 bases between the two ends. The CDR3 consists of 14 residues. The CDR3 DNA reads as TGCGCCAGCAGCCAACGGACGGCGAACACTGAAGCTTTCTTT. Protein: CASSQRTANTEAFF.

The chain carries TRBV27 and TRBJ2-7; 11 nucleotides agree with TRBD2. This CDR3 comprises 13 residues. Germline lookup yields CDR1 MNHEY and CDR2 SMNVEV (reference sequence). Trimming at V came to 6 bases and at J to 3 bases, leaving 1 base not matched to a gene. CDR3: CASSGTSGYEQYF. CDR3 nucleotides: TGTGCCAGCAGCGGGACTAGCGGCTACGAGCAGTACTTC.

This clone showed up just once. The rearrangement uses TRBV10-3 and TRBJ2-7, with 8 bases aligning to TRBD1. The length of the CDR3 is 13 residues. V was pared by 6 bases and J by 4 bases, with 5 bases of the junction left unmatched. Germline-derived CDR1 and CDR2 are ENHRY and SYGVKD. Here the CDR3 DNA reads TGTGCCATCAGCGCCGGGACAGGATACGAGCAGTACTTC. Its protein is CAISAGTGYEQYF.